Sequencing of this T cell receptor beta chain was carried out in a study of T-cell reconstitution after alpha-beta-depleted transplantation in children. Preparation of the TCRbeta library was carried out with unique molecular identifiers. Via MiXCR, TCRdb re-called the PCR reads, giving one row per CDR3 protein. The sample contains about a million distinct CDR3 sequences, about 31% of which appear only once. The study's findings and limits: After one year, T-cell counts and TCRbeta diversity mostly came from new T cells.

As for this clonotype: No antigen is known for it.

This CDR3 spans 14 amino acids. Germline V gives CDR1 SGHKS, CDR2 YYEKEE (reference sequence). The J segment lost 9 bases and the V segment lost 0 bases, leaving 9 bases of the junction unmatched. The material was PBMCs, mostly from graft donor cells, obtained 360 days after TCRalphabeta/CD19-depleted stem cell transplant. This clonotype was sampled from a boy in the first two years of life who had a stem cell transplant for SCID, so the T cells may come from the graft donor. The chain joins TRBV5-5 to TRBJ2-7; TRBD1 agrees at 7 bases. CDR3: CASSLEDRFSVQYV. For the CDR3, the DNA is TGTGCCAGCAGCTTGGAGGACAGGTTTTCGGTGCAGTACGTC.